The 25 T cell receptor beta chains in this list originate from one sample, sequenced in a study of control samples from healthy donors and cancer patients (dated by TCRdb to 2018 to 2020). To prepare the library, the immunoSEQ multiplex PCR assay was applied. TCRdb mirrors the immuneACCESS table, restricted to in-frame sequences. Some clones are absent from its copies; in checked studies, under half trace to an unresolved V gene, and the reason for the others is unknown. Recorded for this sample are about 92,000 clones; around 80% of them occurred a single time. The ten biggest clones cover approximately 9.8% of the sample. The specimen was blood. These receptors were collected from a woman between 55 and 75 years old in good health.

The chain uses TRBV7-9 and TRBJ2-3; TRBD2 matches at 10 bases. This CDR3 region has 15 residues. Germline V gene lookup returns CDR1 SEHNR and CDR2 FQNEAQ (reference sequence). Trimming removed 5 bases from V and 5 bases from J; junction bases left unmatched: 7. The CDR3 DNA reads as TGTGCCAGCAGCCCTAGCGGGAGTCGAGGAGATACGCAGTATTTT. The encoded protein is CASSPSGSRGDTQYF.

The gene calls are TRBV6-6 and TRBJ1-2; 9 nucleotides agree with TRBD1. Germline V gene sequence: CDR1 MNHNY, CDR2 SVGAGI (reference sequence). The V and J ends lost 6 bases and 2 bases, in that order; junction bases with no gene match: 7. CDR3 length: 15 amino acids. The CDR3 nucleotides are TGTGCCAGCAGAGCTACGACAGGGGGGAACTATGGCTACACCTTC. Translated: CASRATTGGNYGYTF.

This sequence joins TRBV6-5 and TRBJ2-3, with D hard to call. Germline CDR1 reads MNHEY; CDR2 reads SVGAGI. This CDR3 has 14 residues. Trimming took off 6 bases at V and 0 bases at J, with 10 bases between the two ends. In DNA form, the CDR3 reads TGTGCCAGCAGGGACCGCTTCAGCACAGATACGCAGTATTTT. This codes for CASRDRFSTDTQYF.

The chain joins TRBV5-1 to TRBJ1-4; no reliable D call. Germline V gene lookup returns CDR1 SGHRS and CDR2 YFSETQ. The V and J ends lost 4 bases and 4 bases respectively, with 14 bases between them. The CDR3 runs to 15 residues. The CDR3 loop reads CASSRRPASNEKLFF. CDR3 nucleotides: TGCGCCAGCAGCCGCCGTCCAGCCAGTAATGAAAAACTGTTTTTT.

CDR3 sequence: CASSLEADTQYF. The CDR3 DNA reads as TGTGCCAGCAGCTTGGAAGCGGATACGCAGTATTTT. The gene calls are TRBV5-5 and TRBJ2-3; D gene uncertain. Germline V CDR1 and CDR2: SGHKS, YYEKEE (reference sequence). Trimming left V 0 bases short and J 6 bases short, with 5 bases between. The CDR3 totals 12 residues.

The table lists this clone with a few counts. The rearrangement uses TRBV5-8 and TRBJ2-2; the match to TRBD2 covers 8 bases. This CDR3 is built from 17 residues. The J segment lost 5 bases and the V segment lost 5 bases, leaving 14 bases of the junction unmatched. Germline V CDR1 and CDR2: SGHTS, YDEGEE. CDR3 DNA: TGTGCCAGCAGACTCGGGGGAGCGGGAGAGAGAACCGGGGAGCTGTTTTTT. Protein product: CASRLGGAGERTGELFF.

The chain couples TRBV7-2 to TRBJ2-1, with TRBD2 identical over 10 bases. Per the germline V gene, CDR1 is SGHTA and CDR2 is FQGNSA. The CDR3 contains 15 residues. V lost 6 bases and J lost 8; bases outside the gene matches: 10. For the CDR3, the DNA is TGTGCCAGCAGTTCCCTAGCGGGGGCCTGGGATGAGCAGTTCTTC. Its protein is CASSSLAGAWDEQFF.

The V gene is TRBV13, the J gene TRBJ2-2; D ambiguous. Germline V CDR1 and CDR2: PRHDT, FYEKMQ (reference sequence). Trimming pared 5 bases from V and 1 base from J, leaving 20 bases between. The CDR3 runs to 18 residues. CDR3 sequence (DNA): TGTGCCAGCAGCCACAAGGCCTGGGTAGCTGGGAACACCGGGGAGCTGTTTTTT. Translation: CASSHKAWVAGNTGELFF.

CDR3 sequence reads: CASSPGGDTTNEKLFF. Here the CDR3 DNA reads TGTGCCAGCAGCCCAGGAGGGGATACAACTAATGAAAAACTGTTTTTT. The chain employs TRBV5-8 and TRBJ1-4; perhaps TRBD1 as D (5 bases). CDR1 and CDR2 (germline): SGHTS, YDEGEE. Trimming removed 4 bases at V and 0 bases at J, with 13 bases between. CDR3 length: 16 residues.

This rearrangement joins TRBV9 to TRBJ2-5, with D possibly matching TRBD1 (5 bases). V was pared by 0 bases and J by 1 base, with 7 bases between. Germline values: CDR1 SGDLS, CDR2 YYNGEE. The CDR3 sequence is 14 residues long. This CDR3 is CASSVEGLQETQYF. CDR3 sequence (DNA): TGTGCCAGCAGCGTAGAGGGGCTCCAAGAGACCCAGTACTTC.

The chain is built from TRBV5-1 and TRBJ2-2; TRBD2 agrees at 9 bases. Germline CDR1 is SGHRS and CDR2 is YFSETQ. J lost 6 bases, V lost 5 bases, and 8 bases had no gene match. The CDR3 has 15 amino acids. The CDR3 reads CASSPSGAASGELFF. CDR3 in DNA: TGCGCCAGCAGTCCTAGCGGGGCCGCCTCCGGGGAGCTGTTTTTT.

V and J are TRBV2 and TRBJ2-3; no firm D call. The CDR3 is 16 amino acids. V lost 4 bases, J lost 6 bases, and 20 bases lay in between. Looked up from germline, CDR1 is SNHLY and CDR2 is FYNNEI. The CDR3 bases are TGTGCCAGCAGTGCAAGACACCTTAAAACCGGGGATACGCAGTATTTT. It specifies CASSARHLKTGDTQYF.

The chain has TRBV7-8 and TRBJ2-1; D is uncertain. This CDR3 has 11 residues. Germline loops: CDR1 SGHVS, CDR2 FQNEAQ. Trimming took 5 bases from V and 7 from J, leaving 6 bases between them. CDR3 region: CASSPVNEQFF. Here the CDR3 DNA reads TGTGCCAGCAGCCCGGTAAATGAGCAGTTCTTC.

This chain uses TRBV19 with TRBJ2-4, with D perhaps matching TRBD2 (5 bases). Trimming left V 9 bases short and J 0 bases short, with 15 bases between. CDR3 size: 15 residues. Per germline, CDR1 LNHDA and CDR2 SQIVND (reference sequence). The CDR3 here is CASTPDGGAKNIQYF. The CDR3 DNA is TGTGCCAGCACCCCGGATGGAGGAGCCAAAAACATTCAGTACTTC.

The rearrangement uses TRBV10-3 and TRBJ1-1; 9 bases align to TRBD1. CDR1 and CDR2 from the germline V gene are ENHRY and SYGVKD. After removal of 2 bases from V and 3 bases from J, the junction contained 4 bases not matched to a gene. The length of the CDR3 is 15 residues. This CDR3 reads CAISEPGQGHTEAFF. CDR3 nucleotides: TGTGCCATCAGTGAGCCAGGACAGGGGCACACTGAAGCTTTCTTT.

The chain links TRBV24-1 to TRBJ2-5; the D gene could be TRBD1 or TRBD2 (5 bases each). Trimming pared 7 bases from V and 3 bases from J, leaving 14 bases between. The CDR3 totals 14 residues. The germline gives CDR1 KGHDR, CDR2 SFDVKD. The CDR3 region is CATSYSGAEETQYF. The CDR3 DNA sequence: TGTGCCACCAGCTACTCCGGGGCCGAAGAGACCCAGTACTTC.

CDR3: CASSGLAAYNEQFF. The CDR3 coding sequence is TGTGCCAGCAGTGGACTAGCAGCCTACAATGAGCAGTTCTTC. The chain recombines TRBV28 with TRBJ2-1; 8 bases align to TRBD2. After removal of 5 bases from V and 2 bases from J, the junction contained 2 bases not matched to a gene. The CDR3 covers 14 residues. CDR1 MDHEN and CDR2 SYDVKM come from the germline V gene.

The V call is TRBV7-8, the J call TRBJ2-5, with 8 positions matching TRBD2. V was pared by 2 bases and J by 5 bases, with 10 bases of the junction left unmatched. The CDR3 length is 16 residues. Per the germline V gene, CDR1 is SGHVS and CDR2 is FQNEAQ. This chain's CDR3 is CASSLSSGASSETQYF. The CDR3 DNA reads TGTGCCAGCAGCTTAAGTAGCGGGGCCTCTTCTGAGACCCAGTACTTC.

The V and J genes are TRBV19 and TRBJ1-4; D is perhaps TRBD1 (5 bases). The CDR3 covers 15 residues. The germline gives CDR1 LNHDA, CDR2 SQIVND (reference sequence). The V gene lost 5 bases and the J gene lost 7 bases, with 17 bases spanning the gap. CDR3 protein: CASSSREQVSEKLFF. The CDR3 DNA reads as TGTGCCAGTAGTTCCAGGGAACAGGTATCTGAAAAACTGTTTTTT.

This chain connects TRBV18 to TRBJ1-3, with unresolved D. The V gene lost 0 bases and the J gene lost 2 bases, with 11 bases spanning the gap. The CDR3 is 16 residues long. In germline, CDR1 is KGHSH, CDR2 LQKENI. Written as DNA, the CDR3 is TGTGCCAGCTCACCACCTGTGATTGGGGCTGGAAACACCATATATTTT. Translated, it gives CASSPPVIGAGNTIYF.

This clone was detected only once. This chain connects TRBV19 to TRBJ1-5; no clear D. V lost 3 bases and J 4 bases, leaving 16 bases between the germline ends. The CDR3 runs 16 residues. CDR1 is LNHDA, CDR2 SQIVND, per germline (reference sequence). This CDR3 reads CASSITLMGSNQPQHF. The CDR3 region has the DNA TGTGCCAGTAGTATCACGTTGATGGGTTCTAATCAGCCCCAGCATTTT. Looking up the rest from reference TRBV19 and TRBJ1-5 gives the full variable domain: DGGITQSPKYLFRKEGQNVTLSCEQNLNHDAMYWYRQDPGQGLRLIYYSQIVNDFQKGDIAEGYSVSREKKESFPLTVTSAQKNPTAFYLCASSITLMGSNQPQHFGDGTRLSIL.

This rearrangement joins TRBV15 to TRBJ1-4; a possible D gene is TRBD1 (5 bases). V was clipped by 10 bases and J by 11 bases, with 23 bases between them. The CDR3 has 14 residues. In germline, CDR1 is LNHNV, CDR2 YYDKDF (reference sequence). The CDR3 spells CASTSGQVSSKLFF. The DNA for the CDR3 is TGTGCCAGCACCTCTGGACAAGTTAGTAGTAAACTGTTTTTT.

This clone was counted a single time. The chain has TRBV7-8 and TRBJ2-2; 10 nucleotides match TRBD1. Germline V gene sequence: CDR1 SGHVS, CDR2 FQNEAQ. The CDR3 runs 16 residues. The trim removed 0 bases at V and 6 bases at J, leaving 4 bases unmatched. The CDR3: CASSLAVTGGSGELFF. CDR3 nucleotides: TGTGCCAGCAGCTTAGCGGTGACAGGGGGCTCCGGGGAGCTGTTTTTT.

This clone appeared a few times. V and J are TRBV2 and TRBJ1-1; tentative D call: TRBD1 (6 bases). Germline V CDR1 and CDR2: SNHLY, FYNNEI. The CDR3 extends over 13 amino acids. Trimming took 4 bases from V and 3 from J, leaving 9 bases between them. The CDR3 protein is CASSVSGDTEAFF. CDR3 nucleotides: TGTGCCAGCAGTGTTTCAGGGGACACTGAAGCTTTCTTT.

The chain couples TRBV24-1 to TRBJ2-7; 7 bases line up with TRBD1. The CDR3 sequence is 15 residues long. With 2 bases clipped from V and 2 bases from J, the junction kept 5 bases outside the gene matches. In germline, CDR1 is KGHDR, CDR2 SFDVKD. The CDR3: CATSDSRQGPYEQYF. As DNA, the CDR3 is TGTGCCACCAGTGATTCCCGACAGGGTCCCTACGAGCAGTACTTC.